This T cell receptor (beta chain) originates from a study of T cells after yellow fever vaccination. Study overall: SMART-Seq v4 Ultra Low Input prepared the low-cell-number fractions. Points from the study as a whole: Though weaker, the secondary response peaked faster, on day 5 versus 15. Clonotypes shared by both compartments, CD4 and CD8, made up a small share.

Germline assignment: CDR1 MNHNS and CDR2 SASEGT. V gave up 1 base and J gave up 8 bases, with 9 bases separating them. The CDR3 runs to 13 residues. TCRdb reanalysed the 5' RACE reads using MiXCR and keeps one entry per CDR3 protein. Among 340,000 or so distinct CDR3 sequences listed, approximately 13% were seen once. A single count supports this clonotype. Its antigen is unknown. The sequencing here drew on CD4+ T cells sorted from PBMCs, taken 15 days after the yellow fever booster vaccination. The J gene is TRBJ2-1, the V gene TRBV6-1, with D hard to call. The sequence derives from a man younger than 35 who received the YFV17D yellow fever vaccine. For the CDR3, the DNA is TGTGCCAGCAGTGAAGTGTCAGTCTATGAGCAGTTCTTC. As protein: CASSEVSVYEQFF.